A selection of T cell receptor beta chains follows, all from one sample in a study of response to subunit inactivated influenza vaccine. Each CDR3 protein gets one entry after TCRdb re-called the RT-PCR reads with MiXCR. The table records around 580,000 distinct CDR3 sequences, 10% to 15% of them present only once. The sample here was PBMCs from blood, taken on the day of vaccination. All receptors come from a man aged 50 or older who received an inactivated influenza vaccine. CDR3s include the opening cysteine and the closing phenylalanine or tryptophan. Fields, in order: D gene, J gene, clone size, V gene, CDR3 DNA, CDR3 protein. A D gene is named only where the DNA matches it firmly. Size is stated for part of the rows, as once, few or many counts, or as a class when the clone is expanded.

d_gene: .; j_gene: TRBJ2-7; abundance: few; v_gene: TRBV7-8; CDR3nt: TGTGCCAGCAGCTTAGAGACAGCCGGCATGAACGAGCAGTACTTC; CDR3aa: CASSLETAGMNEQYF
d_gene: TRBD1; j_gene: TRBJ2-6; abundance: few; v_gene: TRBV5-1; CDR3nt: TGCGCCAGCAGCTGGGACAGGGACGATGGGGCCAACGTCCTGACTTTC; CDR3aa: CASSWDRDDGANVLTF
d_gene: TRBD2; j_gene: TRBJ2-1; abundance: .; v_gene: TRBV5-1; CDR3nt: TGCGCCAGCAGACCCCGGAAACGGGGTCAAACTAGCGGGATAAACAATGAGCAGTTCTTC; CDR3aa: CASRPRKRGQTSGINNEQFF
d_gene: TRBD1; j_gene: TRBJ1-1; abundance: .; v_gene: TRBV12-3/TRBV12-4; CDR3nt: TGTGCCAGCAACCCATCCCCCGGGACAGGCGACACTGAAGCTTTCTTT; CDR3aa: CASNPSPGTGDTEAFF
d_gene: .; j_gene: TRBJ1-1; abundance: .; v_gene: TRBV6-1; CDR3nt: TGTGCCAGCAGTGAATCCGGGGGTCTTTTACCTGAAGCTTTCTTT; CDR3aa: CASSESGGLLPEAFF
d_gene: TRBD2; j_gene: TRBJ2-5; abundance: .; v_gene: TRBV30; CDR3nt: TGTGCCTGGAGGCACAAAGCGGGAGGTCGGACCCAGTACTTC; CDR3aa: CAWRHKAGGRTQYF
d_gene: TRBD1; j_gene: TRBJ2-3; abundance: .; v_gene: TRBV30; CDR3nt: TGTGCCTGGAGGGGACAGGGGATAGATACGCAGTATTTT; CDR3aa: CAWRGQGIDTQYF
d_gene: .; j_gene: TRBJ2-1; abundance: .; v_gene: TRBV24-1; CDR3nt: TGTGCCACCAGTGACTTCGAATACAATGAGCAGTTCTTC; CDR3aa: CATSDFEYNEQFF
d_gene: TRBD2; j_gene: TRBJ2-5; abundance: .; v_gene: TRBV3-1; CDR3nt: TGTGCCAGCAGCCATGGAGGTTTCTTCACTAGCGGGACCCACCAAGAGACCCAGTACTTC; CDR3aa: CASSHGGFFTSGTHQETQYF
d_gene: .; j_gene: TRBJ1-1; abundance: many; v_gene: TRBV12-3/TRBV12-4; CDR3nt: TGTGCCAGCAGTTCGACAGCTATGAACACTGAAGCTTTCTTT; CDR3aa: CASSSTAMNTEAFF
d_gene: .; j_gene: TRBJ2-3; abundance: .; v_gene: TRBV28; CDR3nt: TGTGCCAGCAGTCTGGCTGACTTGATCTTGAGGGGTACGCAGTATTTT; CDR3aa: CASSLADLILRGTQYF
d_gene: .; j_gene: TRBJ2-1; abundance: .; v_gene: TRBV10-1; CDR3nt: TGCGCCAGCAGTGAGATAGGGGGGGCCGTATATGAGCAGTTCTTC; CDR3aa: CASSEIGGAVYEQFF
d_gene: TRBD1; j_gene: TRBJ1-2; abundance: many; v_gene: TRBV5-1; CDR3nt: TGCGCCAGCAGTACGTATGACAGGGTATCGGATGGCTACACCTTC; CDR3aa: CASSTYDRVSDGYTF
d_gene: .; j_gene: TRBJ1-5; abundance: many; v_gene: TRBV28; CDR3nt: TGTGCCAGCAGTACTATCCACGGACCAAGTAGCAATCAGCCCCAGCATTTT; CDR3aa: CASSTIHGPSSNQPQHF
d_gene: TRBD1; j_gene: TRBJ2-6; abundance: .; v_gene: TRBV18; CDR3nt: TGTGCCAGCTCACCAACCGGGACAGGGACTGGGGCCAACGTCCTGACTTTC; CDR3aa: CASSPTGTGTGANVLTF
d_gene: .; j_gene: TRBJ2-1; abundance: few; v_gene: TRBV12-3/TRBV12-4; CDR3nt: TGTGCCAGCAGTTTAGGAGGGAACGATGAGCAGTTCTTC; CDR3aa: CASSLGGNDEQFF
d_gene: .; j_gene: TRBJ1-3; abundance: .; v_gene: TRBV18; CDR3nt: TGTGCCAGCTCACCAGGAGCGACCTACTCTGGAAACACCATATATTTT; CDR3aa: CASSPGATYSGNTIYF
d_gene: TRBD2; j_gene: TRBJ2-5; abundance: .; v_gene: TRBV5-1; CDR3nt: TGCGCCAGCAGCAAGGGGACTAGCGTTTACCAAGAGACCCAGTACTTC; CDR3aa: CASSKGTSVYQETQYF
d_gene: TRBD1; j_gene: TRBJ2-7; abundance: few; v_gene: TRBV25-1; CDR3nt: TGTGCCAGCAGTGCTTCCGGGACAGGGGGCGCGTCCTACGAGCAGTACTTC; CDR3aa: CASSASGTGGASYEQYF
d_gene: .; j_gene: TRBJ2-1; abundance: .; v_gene: TRBV7-9; CDR3nt: TGTGCCAGCAGCTTAGATGGGGGGATCGACAATGAGCAGTTCTTC; CDR3aa: CASSLDGGIDNEQFF
d_gene: .; j_gene: TRBJ1-3; abundance: few; v_gene: TRBV12-3/TRBV12-4; CDR3nt: TGTGCCAGCAGTTTAAGTGGGGCAGCGGGAGACACCATATATTTT; CDR3aa: CASSLSGAAGDTIYF
d_gene: TRBD2; j_gene: TRBJ2-3; abundance: few; v_gene: TRBV4-2; CDR3nt: TGTGCCAGCAGCCGGCAGGGTAGCGGGAGCACAGATACGCAGTATTTT; CDR3aa: CASSRQGSGSTDTQYF
d_gene: TRBD2; j_gene: TRBJ2-5; abundance: few; v_gene: TRBV2; CDR3nt: TGTGCCAGCAAGAGGACTAGCGGGAGGGCGATTGAGACCCAGTACTTC; CDR3aa: CASKRTSGRAIETQYF
d_gene: .; j_gene: TRBJ1-2; abundance: few; v_gene: TRBV6-1; CDR3nt: TGTGCCACCGTTGACAGCCTATCGCGCTATGGCTACACCTTC; CDR3aa: CATVDSLSRYGYTF
d_gene: .; j_gene: TRBJ2-1; abundance: .; v_gene: TRBV6-2/TRBV6-3; CDR3nt: TGTGCCAGCAGTTATCAGGGGAGTGAGCAGTTCTTC; CDR3aa: CASSYQGSEQFF
d_gene: TRBD1; j_gene: TRBJ1-4; abundance: .; v_gene: TRBV30; CDR3nt: TGTGCCTGGAGCACAATGTATAGGGACAGAGCAACTAATGAAAAACTGTTTTTT; CDR3aa: CAWSTMYRDRATNEKLFF
d_gene: TRBD2; j_gene: TRBJ2-3; abundance: .; v_gene: TRBV29-1; CDR3nt: TGCAGCGAGACTAGCGGGGGCCCCACAGATACGCAGTATTTT; CDR3aa: CSETSGGPTDTQYF
d_gene: .; j_gene: TRBJ1-1; abundance: many; v_gene: TRBV18; CDR3nt: TGTGCCAGCTCACCCATCCCGGGCCCGAGCACTGAAGCTTTCTTT; CDR3aa: CASSPIPGPSTEAFF
d_gene: .; j_gene: TRBJ2-1; abundance: .; v_gene: TRBV28; CDR3nt: TGTGCCAGCAGTTTATGGGACTCCGACAATGAGCAGTTCTTC; CDR3aa: CASSLWDSDNEQFF
d_gene: TRBD2; j_gene: TRBJ2-3; abundance: many; v_gene: TRBV6-2/TRBV6-3; CDR3nt: TGTGCCAGCAGTGGCCTAGCGGACCACACAGATACGCAGTATTTT; CDR3aa: CASSGLADHTDTQYF
d_gene: .; j_gene: TRBJ2-2; abundance: .; v_gene: TRBV19; CDR3nt: TGTGCCAGTCAACAAGACACCTCTCCCGGGGAGCTGTTTTTT; CDR3aa: CASQQDTSPGELFF
d_gene: .; j_gene: TRBJ1-2; abundance: .; v_gene: TRBV5-1; CDR3nt: TGCGCCAGCAGCTTGGGGACACTGGGAGGCTACACCTTC; CDR3aa: CASSLGTLGGYTF
d_gene: .; j_gene: TRBJ2-7; abundance: .; v_gene: TRBV27; CDR3nt: TGTGCCAGCAGGAGAGGGGCCTACGAGCAGTACTTC; CDR3aa: CASRRGAYEQYF
d_gene: TRBD2; j_gene: TRBJ2-5; abundance: .; v_gene: TRBV5-1; CDR3nt: TGCGCCAGCAGCTCAAGCGGGAGGATGGAGACCCAGTACTTC; CDR3aa: CASSSSGRMETQYF
d_gene: TRBD1; j_gene: TRBJ2-1; abundance: many; v_gene: TRBV6-2/TRBV6-3; CDR3nt: TGTGCCAGCAGTACGACAGGGTACAATGAGCAGTTCTTC; CDR3aa: CASSTTGYNEQFF
d_gene: TRBD2; j_gene: TRBJ2-1; abundance: .; v_gene: TRBV14; CDR3nt: TGTGCCAGCAGCCGCCGTACGGGACTAGCGGACAATGAGCAGTTCTTC; CDR3aa: CASSRRTGLADNEQFF